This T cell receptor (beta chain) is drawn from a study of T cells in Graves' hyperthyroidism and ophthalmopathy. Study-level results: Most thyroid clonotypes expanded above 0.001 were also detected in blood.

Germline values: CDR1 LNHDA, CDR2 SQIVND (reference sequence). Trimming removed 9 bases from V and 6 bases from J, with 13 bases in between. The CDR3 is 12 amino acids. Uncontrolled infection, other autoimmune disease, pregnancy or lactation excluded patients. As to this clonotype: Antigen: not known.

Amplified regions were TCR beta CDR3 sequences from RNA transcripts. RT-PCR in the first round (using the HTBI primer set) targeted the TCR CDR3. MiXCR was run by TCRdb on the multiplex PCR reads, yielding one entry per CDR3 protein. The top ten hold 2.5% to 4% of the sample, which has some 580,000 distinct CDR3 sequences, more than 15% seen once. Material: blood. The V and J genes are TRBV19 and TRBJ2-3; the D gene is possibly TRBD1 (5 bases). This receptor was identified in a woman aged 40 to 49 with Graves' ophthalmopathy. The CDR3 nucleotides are TGTGCCAGCAACAGGAACATGGATACGCAGTATTTT. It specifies CASNRNMDTQYF.